What follows are 3 T cell receptor beta chains derived from one specimen sequenced in a study of naive and memory T cell subsets. Four PCR rounds used nested alpha and beta constant region primers plus the SP2 primer. Each CDR3 protein is one row after TCRdb ran MiXCR on the 5' RACE reads. The data show about 62,000 distinct CDR3 sequences, with 8% seen just once and 15% to 20% held by the top ten. The library had UMIs added by 3' ligation of an oligonucleotide to TCR cDNA. The receptors derive from a female donor in good health.

Ten or more counts support this clonotype. The chain employs TRBV4-1 and TRBJ1-1; 10 bases fit TRBD1. Germline V lookup: CDR1 MGHRA, CDR2 YSYEKL. The V and J ends lost 3 bases and 5 bases, in that order; junction bases with no gene match: 12. The CDR3 runs to 17 residues. This chain's CDR3 is CASSHINEGQGYTEAFF. The CDR3 bases are TGCGCCAGCAGCCACATAAACGAGGGACAGGGGTATACTGAAGCTTTCTTT.

This clonotype was seen many times. The rearrangement joins TRBV12-3 or TRBV12-4 to TRBJ1-2; D possibly corresponds to TRBD1 (6 bases). The CDR3 totals 16 residues. Trimming stripped 6 bases from V and 2 bases from J, with 19 bases between. The CDR3 is CASSPRGGQSNYGYTF. The CDR3 nucleotides read TGTGCCAGCAGCCCTAGGGGTGGACAGAGCAACTATGGCTACACCTTC.

This clonotype turned up a few times. The rearrangement uses TRBV7-2 and TRBJ2-5; no firm D call. V shed 5 bases and J shed 5 bases, with 12 bases lying between them. Germline V gives CDR1 SGHTA, CDR2 FQGNSA. The CDR3 contains 13 residues. Here the CDR3 DNA reads TGTGCCAGCAGCCCAGATGTGGGGGAGACCCAGTACTTC. Amino acids: CASSPDVGETQYF.